These 18 T cell receptor beta chains share one sample of origin, sequenced in a study of blood T cell repertoires in COVID-19. TCRdb's copy holds only in-frame clones and misses some; the assay was immunoSEQ multiplex PCR. The table lists around 53,000 clones, roughly 89% of them singletons. Sequencing used peripheral blood. Source of these receptors: a woman in her sixties with COVID-19, enrolled during active disease.

The chain recombines TRBV7-9 with TRBJ2-1, with no clear D. The CDR3 contains 13 residues. CDR1 is SEHNR, CDR2 FQNEAQ, per germline (reference sequence). Trimming cost V 2 bases and J 2 bases, with 4 bases left between them. DNA of the CDR3: TGTGCCAGCAGCTTATCAGCCTACAATGAGCAGTTCTTC. This gives the protein CASSLSAYNEQFF. Variable domain in full (rest from reference TRBV7-9 and TRBJ2-1): DTGVSQNPRHKITKRGQNVTFRCDPISEHNRLYWYRQTLGQGPEFLTYFQNEAQLEKSRLLSDRFSAERPKGSFSTLEIQRTEQGDSAMYLCASSLSAYNEQFFGPGTRLTVL.

The chain has TRBV2 and TRBJ1-2; possible D gene TRBD1, 5 bases. Trimming took off 2 bases at V and 8 bases at J, with 12 bases between the two ends. The germline V gene encodes CDR1 SNHLY and CDR2 FYNNEI. The CDR3 has 13 residues. Written as DNA, the CDR3 is TGTGCCAGCAGTGAACAGGGTATCGACGGCTACACCTTC. This sequence encodes CASSEQGIDGYTF.

This clone has more than one count but fewer than ten. The chain joins TRBV12-3 or TRBV12-4 to TRBJ2-1; D call uncertain. Trimming removed 10 bases from V and 11 bases from J, with 15 bases in between. This CDR3 is built from 11 residues. The CDR3, as DNA: TGTGCCACCTCTTATGGCCCCCAGCAGTTCTTC. It yields the protein CATSYGPQQFF.

The V gene is TRBV11-3, the J gene TRBJ2-7; tentative D call: TRBD2 (5 bases). The CDR3 contains 13 residues. Germline CDR1 and CDR2: SGHNT and YENEEA. Deletions cut 1 base from V and 6 bases from J, with 10 bases between. The CDR3 region is CASSLVRGSEQYF. The CDR3 nucleotides are TGTGCCAGCAGCTTAGTGCGAGGGAGCGAGCAGTACTTC. Full variable domain (outside the CDR3, taken from reference TRBV11-3 and TRBJ2-7): EAGVVQSPRYKIIEKKQPVAFWCNPISGHNTLYWYLQNLGQGPELLIRYENEEAVDDSQLPKDRFSAERLKGVDSTLKIQPAELGDSAVYLCASSLVRGSEQYFGPGTRLTVT.

This sequence joins TRBV19 and TRBJ2-1, with D unresolved. Deletions cut 3 bases from V and 5 bases from J, with 8 bases between. Germline loops: CDR1 LNHDA, CDR2 SQIVND (reference sequence). This CDR3 region has 13 residues. CDR3 in amino acids: CASSIIADNEQFF. DNA of the CDR3: TGTGCCAGTAGTATTATCGCGGACAATGAGCAGTTCTTC. The variable domain in full, with the rest retrieved from reference TRBV19 and TRBJ2-1, is DGGITQSPKYLFRKEGQNVTLSCEQNLNHDAMYWYRQDPGQGLRLIYYSQIVNDFQKGDIAEGYSVSREKKESFPLTVTSAQKNPTAFYLCASSIIADNEQFFGPGTRLTVL.

The chain uses TRBV4-2 and TRBJ2-3; D unresolved. The CDR3 covers 15 residues. The V gene's germline CDR1 is LGHNA and CDR2 YNFKEQ. Trimming pared 0 bases from V and 3 bases from J, leaving 10 bases between. The CDR3 nucleotides read TGTGCCAGCAGCCAAGAGTTCGACGGGACAGATACGCAGTATTTT. This sequence encodes CASSQEFDGTDTQYF.

The chain uses TRBV29-1 and TRBJ2-3; TRBD1 might be the D (5 bases). The ends were cut back, 3 bases at V and 0 bases at J, with 7 bases in the middle. The CDR3 has 13 amino acids. Looked up from germline, CDR1 is SQVTM and CDR2 is ANQGSEA. The DNA of the CDR3 is TGCAGCGTTGATAGACAGAGCACAGATACGCAGTATTTT. It translates to CSVDRQSTDTQYF.

The chain carries TRBV3-1 (or the pseudogene TRBV3-2) and TRBJ2-5; D is unclear. CDR1 is LGHDT and CDR2 is YNNKEL in the germline V gene (reference sequence). Trimming stripped 0 bases from V and 5 bases from J, with 4 bases between. The CDR3 loop spans 12 amino acids. DNA for the CDR3: TGTGCCAGCAGCCAAGATCGGGAGACCCAGTACTTC. Encoded protein: CASSQDRETQYF.

This rearrangement joins TRBV5-1 to TRBJ2-7; TRBD1 might be the D (6 bases). Germline V gene sequence: CDR1 SGHRS, CDR2 YFSETQ. This CDR3 is 15 amino acids long. The V gene lost 1 base and the J gene lost 3 bases, with 14 bases spanning the gap. CDR3: CASSLIPQGDYEQYF. The CDR3 DNA reads as TGCGCCAGCAGCTTGATCCCACAGGGTGACTACGAGCAGTACTTC.

The chain uses TRBV19 and TRBJ1-6; D gene unclear. The V gene lost 2 bases and the J gene lost 7 bases, with 15 bases spanning the gap. This CDR3 has 16 amino acids. Looked up from germline, CDR1 is LNHDA and CDR2 is SQIVND (reference sequence). The CDR3 loop is CASSIWSQQRNSPLHF. As DNA, the CDR3 is TGTGCCAGTAGTATATGGAGTCAGCAACGGAATTCACCCCTCCACTTT. The whole variable domain, filled in from reference TRBV19 and TRBJ1-6, reads DGGITQSPKYLFRKEGQNVTLSCEQNLNHDAMYWYRQDPGQGLRLIYYSQIVNDFQKGDIAEGYSVSREKKESFPLTVTSAQKNPTAFYLCASSIWSQQRNSPLHFGNGTRLTVT.

CDR3 region: CASSRGQGYNSPLHF. CDR3 sequence (DNA): TGTGCCAGCAGCCGGGGACAGGGGTATAATTCACCCCTCCACTTT. The genes are TRBV3-1 (or the pseudogene TRBV3-2) and TRBJ1-6, with 10 bases fitting TRBD1. The germline gives CDR1 LGHDT, CDR2 YNNKEL (reference sequence). This CDR3 comprises 15 residues. The V and J ends lost 4 bases and 4 bases, in that order; junction bases with no gene match: 1.

On this clone itself: The junction departs from the called germline gene at one end, perhaps through a read error. The chain is built from TRBV11-2 and TRBJ1-6, with a possible D match to TRBD1 (6 bases). Looked up from germline, CDR1 is SGHAT and CDR2 is FQNNGV. The CDR3 totals 12 residues. The CDR3, as DNA: TGTGCCAGCAGCTTAGGACTCGGACAGCCCTACTTT. It translates to CASSLGLGQPYF.

The V gene is TRBV30, the J gene TRBJ2-1; D is perhaps TRBD2 (7 bases). V lost 2 bases and J lost 5, with 16 bases in between. CDR3 length: 15 amino acids. The germline V gene encodes CDR1 GTSNPN and CDR2 SVGIG (reference sequence). The CDR3 region is CAWSLGGGDHNEQFF. The CDR3 DNA sequence: TGTGCCTGGAGTCTAGGGGGGGGCGACCACAATGAGCAGTTCTTC.

The rearrangement uses TRBV28 and TRBJ2-1; 10 bases match TRBD2. Germline V lookup: CDR1 MDHEN, CDR2 SYDVKM. Unmatched junction bases numbered 16, after V lost 3 bases and J lost 2 bases. The CDR3 is 20 amino acids. This CDR3 reads CASSLRWSGRANRPYNEQFF. In DNA form, the CDR3 reads TGTGCCAGCAGTTTGCGATGGAGCGGGAGGGCCAATAGACCCTACAATGAGCAGTTCTTC.

The gene calls are TRBV27 and TRBJ1-2; TRBD1 matches 9 bases. The V and J ends lost 5 bases and 4 bases, in that order; junction bases with no gene match: 11. The CDR3 extends over 16 amino acids. In germline, CDR1 is MNHEY, CDR2 SMNVEV (reference sequence). The CDR3 spells CASSTHTGGALYGYTF. The CDR3 nucleotides read TGTGCCAGCAGTACCCACACAGGGGGCGCTCTCTATGGCTACACCTTC.

The chain recombines TRBV5-1 with TRBJ1-2, with TRBD1 matching 7 bases. The CDR3 length is 15 residues. Germline CDR1 SGHRS, CDR2 YFSETQ. Losses at the gene ends were 1 base for V and 8 bases for J; bases not matched to a gene: 11. The CDR3 region is CASSLLGQPLGGYTF. Written as DNA, the CDR3 is TGCGCCAGCAGCTTGCTGGGACAGCCTCTGGGGGGCTACACCTTC.

The V and J genes are TRBV28 and TRBJ1-1; TRBD1 is a possible D gene (5 bases). With 6 bases removed from V and 3 bases from J, the gap between germline ends came to 14 bases. Per germline, CDR1 MDHEN and CDR2 SYDVKM. This CDR3 is built from 14 residues. The CDR3 DNA reads as TGTGCCAGCAGGGGGGGAGGGGATTACACTGAAGCTTTCTTT. This sequence encodes CASRGGGDYTEAFF.

V and J are TRBV7-2 and TRBJ2-1; 12 bases agree with TRBD2. This CDR3 is built from 16 residues. Looked up from germline, CDR1 is SGHTA and CDR2 is FQGNSA. V was pared by 4 bases and J by 10 bases, with 11 bases of the junction left unmatched. Here the CDR3 reads CASSSQASGRAQEQFF. CDR3 bases: TGTGCCAGCAGCTCCCAAGCTAGCGGGAGGGCACAAGAGCAGTTCTTC.